Here is one TCR beta chain with its context. Its antigen is still unknown. The data derive from a study of cytomegalovirus exposure and HLA in healthy donors. The length of the CDR3 is 14 residues. From germline, CDR1 is SEHNR and CDR2 FQNEAQ (reference sequence). V was clipped by 7 bases and J by 4 bases, with 16 bases between them. Study-wide points: Many donors carried some public TCRs, although rarity characterized most TCR sequences. The authors listed some 150 TCR beta chains as cytomegalovirus-associated.

Some clones are missing from TCRdb's copy, which holds only in-frame ones; the method was immunoSEQ multiplex PCR. The data contain about 240,000 clones, approximately 83% of them singletons. This chain uses TRBV7-9 with TRBJ1-2; D perhaps matches TRBD1 (5 bases). The source of this sequence is a woman in her twenties or thirties in good health and CMV-seropositive. Input material: PBMCs. The CDR3 nucleotides are TGTGCCAGCACCGATTCCACAGGAATCTATGGCTACACCTTC. It translates to CASTDSTGIYGYTF.